This T cell receptor beta chain came from a study of CD8+ T cells in alopecia areata. Whole-study context: Twice a day, 5 to 10 mg of oral tofacitinib was administered to treated patients. Tofacitinib ran for 6 to 18 months before 6 months off drug.

This CDR3 contains 17 residues. The trim removed 4 bases at V and 6 bases at J, leaving 7 bases unmatched. Germline V lookup: CDR1 KGHSH, CDR2 LQKENI. PBMCs served as the source from which CD4+ and CD8+ T cells were sorted. Sequencing templates came from extracted RNA that was reverse transcribed into cDNA. The repertoire was sequenced with immunoSEQ multiplex PCR; TCRdb's copy has only in-frame clones and lacks some. Altogether about 98,000 clones are present, about 40% being singletons, with the ten largest covering 0.79%. The sequence came from a human donor with alopecia areata. The chain combines TRBV18 with TRBJ2-1, with 15 bases identical to TRBD2. Material: CD4+ T cells sorted from blood. The CDR3 loop reads CASSLTSGLAGGNEQFF. CDR3 bases: TGTGCCAGCTCACTGACCTCGGGACTAGCGGGAGGCAATGAGCAGTTCTTC.